The 9 T cell receptor beta chains presented below share a single source sample, sequenced in a study of Graves' ophthalmopathy and Graves' hyperthyroidism. RNA transcripts provided the template for amplifying TCR beta CDR3 regions. HTBI-primed RT-PCR formed the first round, and a multiplex PCR formed the second. TCRdb reanalysed the multiplex PCR reads using MiXCR and keeps one entry per CDR3 protein. This table holds hundreds of thousands of distinct CDR3 sequences, over 20% found once. The sequenced material came from peripheral blood. Receptors were obtained from a woman between 18 and 30 years old with stable Graves' hyperthyroidism. Some clones in this sample may be carry-over from other donors' samples.

This clonotype was observed many times. The chain recombines TRBV6-1 with TRBJ2-5; D call uncertain. Deletions cut 4 bases from V and 2 bases from J, with 14 bases between. The CDR3 consists of 15 residues. Germline-derived CDR1 and CDR2 are MNHNS and SASEGT. CDR3 amino acids: CASSGVWQKQETQYF. The CDR3, as DNA: TGTGCCAGCAGTGGAGTGTGGCAGAAACAAGAGACCCAGTACTTC.

The gene calls are TRBV9 and TRBJ2-3; no firm D call. This CDR3 has 14 residues. Germline assignment: CDR1 SGDLS and CDR2 YYNGEE. The ends were cut back, 0 bases at V and 3 bases at J, with 8 bases in the middle. The CDR3 sequence: CASSVVSQTDTQYF. The CDR3 DNA is TGTGCCAGCAGCGTAGTGTCTCAAACAGATACGCAGTATTTT.

This clonotype appeared many times. The chain couples TRBV6-5 to TRBJ1-5; 7 bases are shared with TRBD1. Per germline, CDR1 MNHEY and CDR2 SVGAGI. The length of the CDR3 is 14 residues. V gave up 0 bases and J gave up 4 bases; unmatched junction bases: 0. The CDR3 nucleotides read TGTGCCAGCAGTTACTCGGACAGGAATCAGCCCCAGCATTTT. This gives the protein CASSYSDRNQPQHF.

This clonotype was counted ten times or more. The V and J genes are TRBV30 and TRBJ1-1, with 9 positions matching TRBD1. The CDR3 totals 18 residues. The germline gives CDR1 GTSNPN, CDR2 SVGIG (reference sequence). J lost 2 bases, V lost 2 bases, and 15 bases had no gene match. The CDR3 is CAWSRFGTGQRENTEAFF. DNA of the CDR3: TGTGCCTGGAGTAGGTTTGGGACAGGGCAAAGGGAAAACACTGAAGCTTTCTTT.

Ten or more counts support this clonotype. The rearrangement joins TRBV20-1 to TRBJ2-7, with TRBD1 matching over 7 bases. The CDR3 loop spans 13 amino acids. CDR1 and CDR2 from the germline V gene are DFQATT and SNEGSKA (reference sequence). The J segment lost 3 bases and the V segment lost 5 bases, leaving 7 bases of the junction unmatched. The CDR3 DNA sequence: TGCAGTGCTGATGGACAGGCTTACTACGAGCAGTACTTC. As protein: CSADGQAYYEQYF.

This clonotype was seen many times. The gene calls are TRBV29-1 and TRBJ1-2, with TRBD1 matching over 8 bases. V shed 6 bases and J 6 bases; nucleotides not matched to a gene: 6. The CDR3 covers 12 residues. Germline V gene sequence: CDR1 SQVTM, CDR2 ANQGSEA. The CDR3: CSVRTGLHGYTF. The DNA for the CDR3 is TGCAGCGTCCGGACAGGGTTGCATGGCTACACCTTC.

This clonotype has a count of ten or more. The gene calls are TRBV19 and TRBJ1-5, with TRBD1 identical over 7 bases. Trimming took 7 bases from V and 0 from J; bases not matched to a gene: 9. The germline gives CDR1 LNHDA, CDR2 SQIVND (reference sequence). The CDR3 has 16 residues. The CDR3 bases are TGTGCCAGTACCCCAGGGGGGTCGTATAGCAATCAGCCCCAGCATTTT. It codes for CASTPGGSYSNQPQHF.

CDR3 nucleotide sequence: TGCGCCAGCAACCCCGGGTTCGCAAGTCAGCCCCAGCATTTT. This translates into CASNPGFASQPQHF. This chain joins TRBV5-1 and TRBJ1-5; D is uncertain. The V and J ends lost 6 bases and 6 bases respectively, with 16 bases between them. Per the germline V gene, CDR1 is SGHRS and CDR2 is YFSETQ. The CDR3 is 14 residues long.

The chain links TRBV13 to TRBJ1-1; D gene uncertain. Trimming cost V 3 bases and J 3 bases, with 8 bases left between them. This CDR3 is built from 13 residues. Germline loops: CDR1 PRHDT, CDR2 FYEKMQ (reference sequence). For the CDR3, the DNA is TGTGCCAGCAGCTTCATCGGATACACTGAAGCTTTCTTT. This codes for CASSFIGYTEAFF.